These 29 T cell receptor beta chains were sequenced from one sample in a study of blood T cell repertoires in COVID-19. Using immunoSEQ multiplex PCR, the repertoire was profiled, and TCRdb retains in-frame clones only, with some absent. The repertoire holds about 250,000 clones, with around 82% as singletons. The sequencing input was peripheral blood. The receptors were gathered from a woman aged 70-85 years with acute or convalescent COVID-19.

This clone was detected a few times. The chain uses TRBV7-2 and TRBJ2-7, with D possibly matching TRBD1 (6 bases). V was pared by 1 base and J by 12 bases, with 16 bases between. CDR3 size: 13 residues. CDR1 is SGHTA and CDR2 is FQGNSA in the germline V gene. Written as DNA, the CDR3 is TGTGCCAGCAGCTTAGGTTCAGGGGCGAATTTGTACTTC. This encodes CASSLGSGANLYF.

This sequence joins TRBV20-1 and TRBJ2-3; 12 bases map to TRBD2. The V gene's germline CDR1 is DFQATT and CDR2 SNEGSKA (reference sequence). Unmatched junction bases numbered 11, after V lost 3 bases and J lost 4 bases. The CDR3 length is 17 residues. CDR3 coding DNA: TGCAGTGCTAGTTCCCCTAGCGGGGGGGCCGTCGCAGATACGCAGTATTTT. Residues: CSASSPSGGAVADTQYF.

This clone appeared a few times. V gene TRBV5-1 combines with J gene TRBJ2-7, with 7 bases that match TRBD1. Germline CDR1 is SGHRS and CDR2 is YFSETQ. The CDR3 extends over 13 amino acids. The trim removed 4 bases at V and 4 bases at J, leaving 5 bases unmatched. The CDR3 sequence is CASSRDSVYEQYF. CDR3 nucleotide sequence: TGCGCCAGCAGCCGGGACAGTGTGTACGAGCAGTACTTC.

This clone was counted once. The chain recombines TRBV6-5 with TRBJ1-2; 8 nucleotides match TRBD1. The germline gives CDR1 MNHEY, CDR2 SVGAGI. V was pared by 6 bases and J by 1 base, with 7 bases of the junction left unmatched. The CDR3 consists of 15 residues. The CDR3 loop is CASRVAGGVNYGYTF. DNA for the CDR3: TGTGCCAGCAGGGTTGCAGGGGGCGTTAACTATGGCTACACCTTC.

The chain couples TRBV5-5 to TRBJ2-3; possible D gene TRBD1, 6 bases. The V gene's germline CDR1 is SGHKS and CDR2 YYEKEE (reference sequence). Trimming stripped 4 bases from V and 5 bases from J, with 11 bases between. This CDR3 is built from 13 residues. CDR3 in amino acids: CASSPRGGDTQYF. The CDR3 nucleotides are TGTGCCAGCAGCCCCAGGGGTGGAGATACGCAGTATTTT. The complete variable domain, with remaining parts taken from reference TRBV5-5 and TRBJ2-3, reads DAGVTQSPTHLIKTRGQQVTLRCSPISGHKSVSWYQQVLGQGPQFIFQYYEKEERGRGNFPDRFSARQFPNYSSELNVNALLLGDSALYLCASSPRGGDTQYFGPGTRLTVL.

This rearrangement joins TRBV29-1 to TRBJ2-1, with D maybe TRBD2 (5 bases). This CDR3 comprises 15 residues. Germline V CDR1 and CDR2: SQVTM, ANQGSEA. Deletions cut 3 bases from V and 3 bases from J, with 15 bases between. CDR3 sequence reads: CSVEEEEKNYNEQFF. The CDR3 bases are TGCAGCGTTGAGGAGGAAGAGAAGAACTACAATGAGCAGTTCTTC.

V usage is TRBV7-9 and J usage is TRBJ1-1; the D gene is possibly TRBD1 (5 bases). Trimming took off 7 bases at V and 0 bases at J, with 18 bases between the two ends. CDR3 length equals 16 residues. Germline CDR1 is SEHNR and CDR2 is FQNEAQ (reference sequence). The CDR3 DNA reads TGTGCCAGCACCCTCACGGGGGGACGGATGAACACTGAAGCTTTCTTT. This codes for CASTLTGGRMNTEAFF.

This sequence joins TRBV4-3 and TRBJ2-1; 12 bases match TRBD2. The CDR3 loop spans 16 amino acids. The V segment lost 0 bases and the J segment 10 bases; nucleotides outside the gene matches: 7. The germline CDR1 and CDR2 sequences are LGHNA and YSLEER. The CDR3 loop reads CASSQDLLAGGVEQFF. The CDR3 DNA is TGCGCCAGCAGCCAAGATTTACTAGCGGGGGGAGTGGAGCAGTTCTTC.

The CDR3 loop is CASSTTGGIGDTQYF. The CDR3 DNA is TGTGCCAGCAGTACTACAGGGGGTATTGGTGATACGCAGTATTTT. This chain uses TRBV6-5 with TRBJ2-3, with 8 bases that match TRBD1. This CDR3 is 15 amino acids long. Germline V gene lookup returns CDR1 MNHEY and CDR2 SVGAGI. J was trimmed by 6 bases and V by 5 bases; bases with no gene match: 10.

This clone occurred a few times. This chain uses TRBV5-1 with TRBJ1-1; weak D call: TRBD1 (6 bases). The V gene's germline CDR1 is SGHRS and CDR2 YFSETQ. V was pared by 0 bases and J by 0 bases, with 9 bases between. The CDR3 covers 15 residues. CDR3 loop: CASSLAGHLNTEAFF. As DNA, the CDR3 is TGCGCCAGCAGCTTGGCGGGACACTTGAACACTGAAGCTTTCTTT. Complete variable domain (other parts from reference TRBV5-1 and TRBJ1-1): KAGVTQTPRYLIKTRGQQVTLSCSPISGHRSVSWYQQTPGQGLQFLFEYFSETQRNKGNFPGRFSGRQFSNSRSEMNVSTLELGDSALYLCASSLAGHLNTEAFFGQGTRLTVV.

CDR3 DNA: TGTGCCAGCTCAAACAACACAGGGCTGCTTCTGGGCTACACCTTC. Translated, it gives CASSNNTGLLLGYTF. J is TRBJ1-2 and V is TRBV18; TRBD1 might be the D (6 bases). CDR3 size: 15 residues. V was shortened by 5 bases and J by 8 bases, with 21 bases between the two germline ends. Per germline, CDR1 KGHSH and CDR2 LQKENI.

J is TRBJ1-4 and V is TRBV18, with 10 bases identical to TRBD1. Germline V gives CDR1 KGHSH, CDR2 LQKENI. The CDR3 is made up of 14 amino acids. V lost 5 bases, J lost 7 bases, and 4 bases stayed unmatched. CDR3 amino acids: CASSTTGGVEKLFF. CDR3 sequence (DNA): TGTGCCAGCTCAACGACAGGGGGCGTTGAAAAACTGTTTTTT.

This chain connects TRBV15 to TRBJ2-3; no firm D call. V lost 0 bases to trimming and J lost 0 bases, with 13 bases between them. The CDR3 covers 17 residues. Germline CDR1 LNHNV, CDR2 YYDKDF (reference sequence). The CDR3 sequence: CATSRDIAVVSTDTQYF. The DNA for the CDR3 is TGTGCCACCAGCAGAGATATTGCGGTAGTGAGCACAGATACGCAGTATTTT.

The chain combines TRBV6-2 or TRBV6-3 with TRBJ2-1; D is possibly TRBD1 (6 bases). Between the trimmed V and J ends, which lost 2 bases and 5 bases, there was a span of 10 bases. The germline V gene has CDR1 MNHEY and CDR2 SVGEGT. This CDR3 is built from 14 residues. CDR3 bases: TGTGCCAGCAGTTACGGGGGCCTGAACAATGAGCAGTTCTTC. As protein: CASSYGGLNNEQFF.

This clone has only one observation. The genes are TRBV5-1 and TRBJ2-7; tentatively, D is TRBD1 (5 bases). Trimming removed 0 bases from V and 3 bases from J, with 13 bases in between. Per germline, CDR1 SGHRS and CDR2 YFSETQ. This CDR3 is built from 15 residues. Written as DNA, the CDR3 is TGCGCCAGCAGCTTGGCCAGCCAGGGTGACTACGAGCAGTACTTC. This translates into CASSLASQGDYEQYF.

CDR3 bases: TGTGCCAGCAGCTTAGAGGGGCAGGGCTACAATGAGCAGTTCTTC. Translation: CASSLEGQGYNEQFF. V is TRBV11-2 and J is TRBJ2-1; a weak D match, TRBD1 (5 bases). CDR1 is SGHAT and CDR2 is FQNNGV in the germline V gene. The CDR3 sequence is 15 residues long. The V gene lost 0 bases and the J gene lost 3 bases, with 9 bases spanning the gap.

The chain has TRBV15 and TRBJ1-5; D gene unclear. Germline V gives CDR1 LNHNV, CDR2 YYDKDF (reference sequence). V lost 0 bases and J 1 base, leaving 7 bases between the germline ends. This CDR3 is 15 amino acids long. CDR3 region: CATSRERSSNQPQHF. CDR3 in DNA: TGTGCCACCAGCAGAGAACGGTCAAGCAATCAGCCCCAGCATTTT.

This chain joins TRBV27 and TRBJ2-6; D perhaps matches TRBD1 (6 bases). Germline V gene sequence: CDR1 MNHEY, CDR2 SMNVEV (reference sequence). The CDR3 loop spans 14 amino acids. The V end was cut by 5 bases, the J end by 2 bases, with 7 bases between. The CDR3 region has the DNA TGTGCCAGCAGTCGACAGGCTGGGGCCAACGTCCTGACTTTC. The encoded protein is CASSRQAGANVLTF.

The genes are TRBV5-1 and TRBJ1-1, with D perhaps matching TRBD1 (5 bases). The length of the CDR3 is 15 residues. Germline CDR1 reads SGHRS; CDR2 reads YFSETQ. Trimming removed 0 bases from V and 1 base from J, with 10 bases in between. CDR3 nucleotide sequence: TGCGCCAGCAGCTTGGCGGATCAGGGGAACACTGAAGCTTTCTTT. It is translated as CASSLADQGNTEAFF. The whole variable domain, filled in from reference TRBV5-1 and TRBJ1-1, reads KAGVTQTPRYLIKTRGQQVTLSCSPISGHRSVSWYQQTPGQGLQFLFEYFSETQRNKGNFPGRFSGRQFSNSRSEMNVSTLELGDSALYLCASSLADQGNTEAFFGQGTRLTVV.

The CDR3 loop reads CASSPRDSYNSPLHF. DNA of the CDR3: TGTGCCAGTAGTCCCCGGGACTCCTATAATTCACCCCTCCACTTT. The chain links TRBV19 to TRBJ1-6; D is ambiguous. Germline CDR1 reads LNHDA; CDR2 reads SQIVND (reference sequence). The CDR3 loop spans 15 amino acids. Trimming stripped 5 bases from V and 0 bases from J, with 8 bases between.

The chain uses TRBV28 and TRBJ2-3, with 9 nucleotides matching TRBD2. The CDR3 sequence is 13 residues long. J gave up 0 bases and V 8 bases, and 0 bases lay outside the gene matches. Germline-derived CDR1 and CDR2 are MDHEN and SYDVKM. The CDR3 coding sequence is TGTGCCAGCCTAGCGGGGAGCACAGATACGCAGTATTTT. As protein: CASLAGSTDTQYF. Looking up the rest from reference TRBV28 and TRBJ2-3 gives the full variable domain: DVKVTQSSRYLVKRTGEKVFLECVQDMDHENMFWYRQDPGLGLRLIYFSYDVKMKEKGDIPEGYSVSREKKERFSLILESASTNQTSMYLCASLAGSTDTQYFGPGTRLTVL.

The chain has TRBV18 and TRBJ1-5; D remains unclear. This CDR3 comprises 12 residues. Trimming cost V 2 bases and J 6 bases, with 5 bases left between them. The germline V gene has CDR1 KGHSH and CDR2 LQKENI. CDR3 sequence: CASSPAGQPQHF. The CDR3 DNA sequence: TGTGCCAGCTCACCAGCGGGTCAGCCCCAGCATTTT.

The chain joins TRBV4-1 to TRBJ1-2; D might be TRBD1 (5 bases). V shed 7 bases and J shed 4 bases, with 13 bases lying between them. Germline CDR1 reads MGHRA; CDR2 reads YSYEKL. This CDR3 is 13 amino acids long. The CDR3 sequence is CASTRDGSYGYTF. In nucleotides, the CDR3 is TGCGCCAGCACCCGGGACGGGAGCTATGGCTACACCTTC.

A note on this clone: The identical CDR3 is also encoded by other nucleotide sequences in the sample. The chain uses TRBV7-9 and TRBJ1-1, with D possibly TRBD1 on 6 matching bases. The germline CDR1 and CDR2 sequences are SEHNR and FQNEAQ (reference sequence). Trimming removed 1 base from V and 3 bases from J, with 12 bases in between. CDR3 length: 15 amino acids. This CDR3 reads CASSLGSSGDTEAFF. Written as DNA, the CDR3 is TGTGCCAGCAGCTTAGGTTCATCAGGGGACACTGAAGCTTTCTTT.

The V and J genes are TRBV7-8 and TRBJ1-5; 7 nucleotides match TRBD1. Losses at the gene ends were 5 bases for V and 2 bases for J; bases not matched to a gene: 12. The germline CDR1 and CDR2 sequences are SGHVS and FQNEAQ. The CDR3 is 17 amino acids. The CDR3 loop reads CASSPGAWQGGNQPQHF. DNA for the CDR3: TGTGCCAGCAGCCCAGGGGCATGGCAGGGGGGCAATCAGCCCCAGCATTTT.

This clone showed up just once. This sequence joins TRBV25-1 and TRBJ1-2; no firm D call. V was clipped by 3 bases and J by 8 bases, with 7 bases between them. Per germline, CDR1 MGHDK and CDR2 SYGVNS. The CDR3 is 11 residues long. The chain's CDR3 is CASSEEVGYTF. CDR3 bases: TGTGCCAGCAGTGAGGAGGTCGGCTACACCTTC.

V gene TRBV7-2 combines with J gene TRBJ2-2; TRBD1 matches at 8 bases. CDR3 length: 14 amino acids. The V gene's germline CDR1 is SGHTA and CDR2 FQGNSA. With V trimmed by 5 bases and J by 4 bases, 3 bases remained unmatched. CDR3 residues: CASSVDRGTGELFF. In DNA, the CDR3 is TGTGCCAGCAGCGTAGACAGGGGCACCGGGGAGCTGTTTTTT.

DNA for the CDR3: TGTGCCAGTAGTGTACAGGGAACCTACGAGCAGTACTTC. Amino acid sequence: CASSVQGTYEQYF. This sequence joins TRBV19 and TRBJ2-7; tentative D call: TRBD1 (6 bases). The germline gives CDR1 LNHDA, CDR2 SQIVND (reference sequence). The CDR3 spans 13 residues. V was clipped by 5 bases and J by 2 bases, with 10 bases between them.

V is TRBV20-1 and J is TRBJ2-2, with TRBD2 as a possible D gene (7 bases). Per the germline V gene, CDR1 is DFQATT and CDR2 is SNEGSKA (reference sequence). The CDR3 sequence is 14 residues long. V was pared by 3 bases and J by 6 bases, with 14 bases between. CDR3 nucleotide sequence: TGCAGTGCTAGTGGCACGGGGGGCTCCGGGGAGCTGTTTTTT. It yields the protein CSASGTGGSGELFF.